Described below is a single TCR beta chain sequence and its context. V was clipped by 1 base and J by 1 base, with 11 bases between them. Germline-derived CDR1 and CDR2 are LNHNV and YYDKDF (reference sequence). The CDR3 is made up of 16 amino acids. The sample belongs to a study of identical twins. TCRdb re-called the 5' RACE reads with MiXCR, one entry per CDR3 protein. The sample includes some 600,000 distinct CDR3 sequences, just over 7% of them seen just once. These sequences were also reported in another study, on yellow fever vaccine responses in identical twins.

This clonotype was sampled from a woman in her late teens or twenties in good health. The chain couples TRBV15 to TRBJ1-5; perhaps TRBD1 as D (5 bases). The sample was PBMCs. Here the CDR3 reads CATSRVVGTSNQPQHF. In DNA, the CDR3 is TGTGCCACCAGCAGAGTGGTGGGGACCAGCAATCAGCCCCAGCATTTT.